What follows are 31 T cell receptor beta chains derived from one specimen sequenced in a study of vaccination and CD4 T cells after COVID-19 (dated 2022 in TCRdb). Receptor amplification or capture employed PCR. Instrument used: Illumina iSeq 100. TCRdb trimmed the raw reads at Q25, called clones with MiXCR and kept productive beta chains. Each record represents a unique CDR3 protein, reported with the most common genes and DNA among its rows. The sample data list about 15,000 distinct CDR3 sequences, and approximately 66% of these were observed just once. The ten most abundant clones make up more than 0.95% of the sample. The sample in question was CD4+ T cells from blood, obtained after SARS-CoV-2 vaccination. These receptors all come from a human donor who had recovered from COVID-19.

V is TRBV7-2 and J is TRBJ1-4; D is unclear. V lost 1 base and J lost 8, with 8 bases in between. The CDR3 is made up of 13 amino acids. Germline CDR1 is SGHTA and CDR2 is FQGNSA. CDR3 coding DNA: TGTGCCAGCAGCTTAGAATTATCGGAAAAACTGTTTTTT. This gives the protein CASSLELSEKLFF.

The chain uses TRBV7-2 and TRBJ2-6, with 10 bases fitting TRBD2. Germline-derived CDR1 and CDR2 are SGHTA and FQGNSA. This CDR3 comprises 19 residues. The J segment lost 0 bases and the V segment lost 1 base, leaving 6 bases of the junction unmatched. This chain's CDR3 is CASSLVGASGSSGANVLTF. The CDR3 region has the DNA TGTGCCAGCAGCTTAGTAGGGGCTAGCGGGAGCTCTGGGGCCAACGTCCTGACTTTC.

V is TRBV7-6 and J is TRBJ2-3; 9 bases agree with TRBD2. Unmatched junction bases numbered 4, after V lost 2 bases and J lost 4 bases. The CDR3 is 15 residues long. Germline values: CDR1 SGHVS, CDR2 FNYEAQ. CDR3 nucleotides: TGTGCCAGCAGCTTATTTGCGGGAGGGCCAGATACGCAGTATTTT. Residues: CASSLFAGGPDTQYF.

V and J are TRBV7-2 and TRBJ2-7; no definite D call. The CDR3 loop spans 17 amino acids. Looked up from germline, CDR1 is SGHTA and CDR2 is FQGNSA. V dropped 5 bases and J dropped 1 base, with 21 bases sitting between them. In DNA, the CDR3 is TGTGCCAGCAGCCCAATATCCACACGCCACTTTTCCTACGAGCAGTACTTC. Its protein product is CASSPISTRHFSYEQYF.

Points on this clonotype: A junction boundary mismatches the germline segment, possibly from a read error. The V call is TRBV28, the J call TRBJ1-5, with 7 bases lining up with TRBD1. Germline CDR1 and CDR2: MDHEN and SYDVKM. The CDR3 spans 14 residues. CDR3 loop: CASSPFREGQPRHF. CDR3 in DNA: TGTGCCAGCAGTCCTTTCCGGGAGGGACAGCCCCGGCATTTT.

The V gene is TRBV5-5, the J gene TRBJ1-6; D gene unclear. This CDR3 is built from 13 residues. Germline CDR1 and CDR2: SGHKS and YYEKEE (reference sequence). With 4 bases removed from V and 10 bases from J, the gap between germline ends came to 12 bases. The CDR3 reads CASSPVLSSPLHF. The CDR3 nucleotides read TGTGCCAGCAGCCCCGTACTATCCTCACCCCTCCACTTT. The full variable domain, its missing parts supplied by reference TRBV5-5 and TRBJ1-6, is DAGVTQSPTHLIKTRGQQVTLRCSPISGHKSVSWYQQVLGQGPQFIFQYYEKEERGRGNFPDRFSARQFPNYSSELNVNALLLGDSALYLCASSPVLSSPLHFGNGTRLTVT.

The chain uses TRBV5-1 and TRBJ1-1; D unresolved. Trimming took 4 bases from V and 5 from J, leaving 15 bases between them. The CDR3 has 14 residues. Looked up from germline, CDR1 is SGHRS and CDR2 is YFSETQ. The CDR3 protein is CASSPVGSGTEAFF. CDR3 nucleotide sequence: TGCGCCAGCAGCCCGGTGGGTTCTGGAACTGAAGCTTTCTTT.

The CDR3 DNA reads as TGTGCCAGCAGACAGACAGGGGGCACAGATACGCAGTATTTT. Residues: CASRQTGGTDTQYF. V gene TRBV6-1 combines with J gene TRBJ2-3, with 8 positions matching TRBD1. Germline CDR1 reads MNHNS; CDR2 reads SASEGT. J lost 1 base, V lost 6 bases, and 3 bases had no gene match. This CDR3 has 14 amino acids.

The chain combines TRBV20-1 with TRBJ2-6; 9 bases align to TRBD1. This CDR3 is 17 amino acids long. Germline CDR1 is DFQATT and CDR2 is SNEGSKA (reference sequence). The ends lost 5 bases at V and 0 bases at J; junction bases unmatched: 8. The CDR3 DNA follows: TGCAGTGCTCAATTCCGGGACAGGGTCTCTGGGGCCAACGTCCTGACTTTC. The encoded protein is CSAQFRDRVSGANVLTF.

The chain links TRBV19 to TRBJ1-1; maybe TRBD1 (6 bases). Germline CDR1 LNHDA, CDR2 SQIVND (reference sequence). This CDR3 is 14 amino acids long. Between the trimmed V and J ends, which lost 6 bases and 0 bases, there was a span of 11 bases. CDR3 DNA sequence: TGTGCCAGTAGCTCGGACAGCCTGAACACTGAAGCTTTCTTT. The encoded protein is CASSSDSLNTEAFF.

This clonotype has a handful of counts. This chain links TRBV20-1 with TRBJ1-6, with 7 bases matching TRBD1. This CDR3 spans 16 amino acids. V lost 0 bases and J lost 6; bases outside the gene matches: 8. CDR1 is DFQATT and CDR2 is SNEGSKA in the germline V gene (reference sequence). In DNA, the CDR3 is TGCAGTGCTAGAGATCCTCACAGGGGACGTAATTCACCCCTCCACTTT. As protein: CSARDPHRGRNSPLHF.

CDR3 region: CASSARTGTLTTEAFF. CDR3 coding DNA: TGTGCCAGTAGTGCACGGACAGGGACTTTGACCACTGAAGCTTTCTTT. V usage is TRBV19 and J usage is TRBJ1-1; 8 nucleotides align to TRBD1. The CDR3 extends over 16 amino acids. Losses at the gene ends were 5 bases for V and 4 bases for J; bases not matched to a gene: 12. The germline V gene has CDR1 LNHDA and CDR2 SQIVND (reference sequence).

The V call is TRBV27, the J call TRBJ1-5; D remains unclear. The V end was cut by 2 bases, the J end by 6 bases, with 17 bases between. Per the germline V gene, CDR1 is MNHEY and CDR2 is SMNVEV (reference sequence). CDR3 length: 16 amino acids. The CDR3 DNA reads TGTGCCAGCAGTTTACTCGGCCGGGGATATACTCAGCCCCAGCATTTT. Translating gives CASSLLGRGYTQPQHF.

The J gene is TRBJ1-3, the V gene TRBV7-2; D gene ambiguous. The CDR3 loop spans 16 amino acids. V lost 1 base to trimming and J lost 4 bases, with 14 bases between them. CDR1 is SGHTA, CDR2 FQGNSA, per germline. The CDR3 spells CASSLGPPASGNTIYF. DNA for the CDR3: TGTGCCAGCAGCTTAGGGCCCCCGGCGTCGGGAAACACCATATATTTT.

The genes are TRBV6-5 and TRBJ2-5, with D possibly being TRBD1 (5 bases). CDR1 and CDR2 from the germline V gene are MNHEY and SVGAGI. Between the trimmed V and J ends, which lost 0 bases and 5 bases, there was a span of 25 bases. The CDR3 covers 19 residues. As DNA, the CDR3 is TGTGCCAGCAGTTACTCAAACACACAGGCTTTACAGTGGCGGGAGACCCAGTACTTC. This sequence encodes CASSYSNTQALQWRETQYF.

This chain links TRBV7-3 with TRBJ1-1; TRBD1 is a possible D gene (5 bases). CDR3 size: 13 residues. CDR1 and CDR2 from the germline V gene are SGHTA and FQGTGA. With 2 bases removed from V and 7 bases from J, the gap between germline ends came to 11 bases. The CDR3 spells CASSLLSGYEAFF. The CDR3 DNA sequence: TGTGCCAGCAGCTTACTGTCAGGGTATGAAGCTTTCTTT.

V and J are TRBV27 and TRBJ2-5; 9 bases fit TRBD1. After removal of 4 bases from V and 5 bases from J, the junction contained 5 bases not matched to a gene. Germline lookup yields CDR1 MNHEY and CDR2 SMNVEV (reference sequence). CDR3 length: 14 residues. CDR3 protein: CASSSTGGIETQYF. The CDR3 nucleotides read TGTGCCAGCAGTTCTACAGGGGGCATCGAGACCCAGTACTTC.

J is TRBJ2-2 and V is TRBV27, with 8 bases that match TRBD1. The CDR3 covers 15 residues. V was pared by 6 bases and J by 1 base, with 4 bases of the junction left unmatched. CDR1 is MNHEY, CDR2 SMNVEV, per germline (reference sequence). CDR3 amino acids: CASRTGQVNTGELFF. CDR3 nucleotide sequence: TGTGCCAGCAGAACGGGACAGGTGAACACCGGGGAGCTGTTTTTT.

This clonotype was recorded a few times. This chain links TRBV27 with TRBJ2-2, with a tentative D call TRBD1 (7 bases). This CDR3 has 16 residues. Per germline, CDR1 MNHEY and CDR2 SMNVEV (reference sequence). Between the trimmed V and J ends, which lost 3 bases and 3 bases, there was a span of 14 bases. The CDR3 loop reads CASSFTGEADTGELFF. In nucleotides, the CDR3 is TGTGCCAGCAGTTTCACAGGGGAGGCGGACACCGGGGAGCTGTTTTTT.

The chain is built from TRBV6-5 and TRBJ2-7; 8 bases map to TRBD1. The V gene's germline CDR1 is MNHEY and CDR2 SVGAGI. The V and J ends lost 0 bases and 3 bases, in that order; junction bases with no gene match: 1. The CDR3 sequence is 14 residues long. The CDR3 DNA reads as TGTGCCAGCAGTTACTCGGGGACAGGCTACGAGCAGTACTTC. Protein: CASSYSGTGYEQYF.

The chain carries TRBV7-9 and TRBJ1-1; D gene ambiguous. The V end was cut by 10 bases, the J end by 11 bases, with 17 bases between. Germline values: CDR1 SEHNR, CDR2 FQNEAQ (reference sequence). The CDR3 loop spans 11 amino acids. The CDR3 here is CATDTEFRAFF. The CDR3 DNA reads as TGTGCCACCGACACGGAGTTTAGGGCTTTCTTT.

This chain uses TRBV28 with TRBJ2-5, with 9 positions matching TRBD2. Germline V gene data show CDR1 as MDHEN and CDR2 as SYDVKM. The V segment lost 5 bases and the J segment 1 base; nucleotides outside the gene matches: 8. The CDR3 is 16 amino acids. CDR3 sequence (DNA): TGTGCCAGCAGTCTACTAGCGGGTTTGGGCCAAGAGACCCAGTACTTC. It codes for CASSLLAGLGQETQYF. Filled out from reference TRBV28 and TRBJ2-5, the complete variable domain reads DVKVTQSSRYLVKRTGEKVFLECVQDMDHENMFWYRQDPGLGLRLIYFSYDVKMKEKGDIPEGYSVSREKKERFSLILESASTNQTSMYLCASSLLAGLGQETQYFGPGTRLLVL.

The V and J genes are TRBV20-1 and TRBJ1-2; TRBD1 matches at 8 bases. The V segment lost 5 bases and the J segment 6 bases; nucleotides outside the gene matches: 11. The CDR3 covers 14 residues. The germline gives CDR1 DFQATT, CDR2 SNEGSKA (reference sequence). For the CDR3, the DNA is TGCAGTGCTTTGTCACAGGGGGTGTACCATGGCTACACCTTC. Residues: CSALSQGVYHGYTF.

The rearrangement uses TRBV5-1 and TRBJ2-1; 7 bases match TRBD1. The germline CDR1 and CDR2 sequences are SGHRS and YFSETQ. There are 14 residues in the CDR3. The junction had 7 bases not matched to a gene; V was cut back by 4 bases and J by 6 bases. CDR3 amino acids: CASSPGTASNEQFF. The CDR3 nucleotides read TGCGCCAGCAGCCCTGGGACAGCTAGCAATGAGCAGTTCTTC.

The V call is TRBV5-6, the J call TRBJ1-1; weak D call: TRBD1 (6 bases). Trimming shortened V by 6 bases and J by 5 bases, and 14 bases separated the two germline ends. Germline V gene data show CDR1 as SGHDT and CDR2 as YYEEEE. CDR3 length: 13 residues. The CDR3 region is CASTLGGRTEAFF. CDR3 coding DNA: TGTGCCAGCACCCTAGGGGGGAGGACTGAAGCTTTCTTT.

The rearrangement uses TRBV27 and TRBJ1-2; TRBD1 might be the D (5 bases). Trimming removed 5 bases from V and 0 bases from J, with 19 bases in between. This CDR3 has 17 amino acids. CDR1 is MNHEY, CDR2 SMNVEV, per germline (reference sequence). CDR3: CASSPRDSGKSNYGYTF. Written as DNA, the CDR3 is TGTGCCAGCAGTCCTAGGGACTCAGGGAAGTCTAACTATGGCTACACCTTC.

This chain connects TRBV6-2 or TRBV6-3 to TRBJ2-7; maybe TRBD2 (5 bases). Germline loops: CDR1 MNHEY, CDR2 SVGEGT. The CDR3 runs 13 residues. V dropped 6 bases and J dropped 3 bases, with 12 bases sitting between them. Here the CDR3 reads CASRTGGLYEQYF. CDR3 sequence (DNA): TGTGCCAGCAGGACGGGCGGACTCTACGAGCAGTACTTC.

J is TRBJ1-2 and V is TRBV20-1; D gene unclear. Per germline, CDR1 DFQATT and CDR2 SNEGSKA (reference sequence). The CDR3 runs 10 residues. V was cut by 2 bases and J by 5 bases, with 3 bases left in between. CDR3 residues: CSARKYGYTF. In DNA form, the CDR3 reads TGCAGTGCTAGAAAATATGGCTACACCTTC.

V and J are TRBV10-3 and TRBJ2-7, with no clear D. Germline CDR1 is ENHRY and CDR2 is SYGVKD. The CDR3 length is 12 residues. With 8 bases removed from V and 0 bases from J, the gap between germline ends came to 8 bases. This chain's CDR3 is CAIGKISYEQYF. CDR3 coding DNA: TGTGCCATCGGCAAGATCTCCTACGAGCAGTACTTC.

The CDR3 reads CATQDTFNYGYTF. CDR3 coding DNA: TGTGCCACCCAGGACACCTTTAACTATGGCTACACCTTC. J is TRBJ1-2 and V is TRBV25-1; TRBD1 might be the D (5 bases). Germline CDR1 is MGHDK and CDR2 is SYGVNS. This CDR3 comprises 13 residues. V was shortened by 10 bases and J by 1 base, with 13 bases between the two germline ends.

The chain has TRBV20-1 and TRBJ2-3, with D perhaps given as TRBD1 or TRBD2 (5 bases each). Germline CDR1 is DFQATT and CDR2 is SNEGSKA (reference sequence). V was cut by 5 bases and J by 2 bases, with 20 bases left in between. The CDR3 has 16 residues. The CDR3 nucleotides read TGCAGTGCTCCAAAGCGGAGGTGGGGGTTCACAGATACGCAGTATTTT. Amino acids: CSAPKRRWGFTDTQYF.